Listed here is a single T cell receptor beta chain. Antigen specificity is unknown. J lost 5 bases, V lost 4 bases, and 2 bases had no gene match. Germline loops: CDR1 SQVTM, CDR2 ANQGSEA. This CDR3 is 13 amino acids long. The data belong to a study of OX40 agonist ivuxolimab in advanced cancers. Study-wide background: Patients in the trial were receiving intravenous ivuxolimab every 2 weeks, at doses of 0.01 to 10 mg/kg.

Points from the study as a whole: The authors did not determine the antigen specificity of the expanded peripheral T cells.

The repertoire was sequenced with immunoSEQ multiplex PCR; TCRdb's copy has only in-frame clones and lacks some. The data contain some 60,000 clones, approximately 89% of them singletons. The chain has TRBV29-1 and TRBJ2-1; TRBD2 matches 10 bases. The clonotype originates from an adult with an advanced solid tumor such as melanoma, head and neck, liver or kidney cancer. The specimen comprised CD4+ or CD8+ T cells sorted from blood, sampled in a trial of the OX40 agonist ivuxolimab. The CDR3 protein is CSVVGLADNEQFF. CDR3 DNA sequence: TGCAGCGTTGTTGGACTAGCGGACAATGAGCAGTTCTTC.